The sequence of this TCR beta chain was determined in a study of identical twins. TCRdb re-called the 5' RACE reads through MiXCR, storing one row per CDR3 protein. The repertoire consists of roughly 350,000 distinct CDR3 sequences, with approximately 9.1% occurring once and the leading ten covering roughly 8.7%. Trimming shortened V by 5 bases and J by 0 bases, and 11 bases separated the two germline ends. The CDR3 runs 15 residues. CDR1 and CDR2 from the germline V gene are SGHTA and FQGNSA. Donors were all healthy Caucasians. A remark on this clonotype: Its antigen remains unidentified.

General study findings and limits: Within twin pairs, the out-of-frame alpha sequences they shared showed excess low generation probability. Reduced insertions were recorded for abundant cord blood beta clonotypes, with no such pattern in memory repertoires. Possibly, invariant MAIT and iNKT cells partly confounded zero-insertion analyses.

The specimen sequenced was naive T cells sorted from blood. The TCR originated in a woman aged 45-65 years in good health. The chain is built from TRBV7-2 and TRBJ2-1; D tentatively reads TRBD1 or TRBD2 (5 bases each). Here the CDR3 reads CASSSSDSSYNEQFF. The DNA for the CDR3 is TGTGCCAGCAGCAGTAGCGACAGCTCCTACAATGAGCAGTTCTTC.